Given below is one T cell receptor (beta chain) in context. This clone was recorded once. The target of this receptor is not known. The sample holds no much larger clone one base away, and base qualities are not on file. At the DNA level, this CDR3 is encoded by other sequences in the same sample as well. TCR CDR3 regions were amplified from genomic DNA by multiplex PCR using the deep immunoSEQ assay. Extracted genomic DNA from each cell subset was distributed evenly across all wells of several immunoSEQ 96-well plates, and each plate was treated as a replicate. For sorted subsets, roughly 0.2 ug genomic DNA, equal to tens of thousands of T cell genomes, was loaded into each replicate PCR. Purified libraries were quantified with a Qubit 3.0 fluorometer, sized on a Bioanalyzer 2100, and re-quantified with the KAPA Library Quantification kit. Each immunoSEQ 96-well plate was sequenced on its own single-read 150-cycle Illumina NextSeq 550 flow cell. On the authors' methods: Because the immunoSEQ output included only junctional sequences and no quality scores, the filtering could not be the same as the filtering used for full-length reads. To assign V/J genes and CDR3, sequences were annotated using PyIR, a Python wrapper for IgBLAST v1.9, with IMGT germline references. Reads were removed for weak V/J assignments (E-value above 1e-6), missing CDR3, stop codons, out-of-frame junctions, or ambiguous translated residues. V3J clonotypes were defined as sequences sharing an identical inferred V gene, J gene, and CDR3 amino acid sequence. Percentage overlap between repertoires was computed as shared unique clonotypes divided by the size of the smaller repertoire. Richness of each repertoire was evaluated using RTK rarefaction, the Chao1 estimator, and Recon v2.1 estimates of unobserved clonotypes. OLGA was used to compute generation probabilities for all TCRbeta clonotypes that the gDNA method yielded from a handful of donors. Entries here come from immuneACCESS through TCRdb and include only in-frame sequences with V and J called. Some clones fail to appear in such tables; in the studies checked, an unresolved V gene covers under half of the shortfall, and the cause of the remainder is unknown. That table furnishes V, J and clone size, whereas the DNA furnished D and trimming. Present in this sample are roughly 1,600,000 clones, 97% to 99% of which were seen just once. Of the sample, roughly 0.35% is held by the ten largest clones.

This specimen belongs to a study of shared clonotypes between healthy human individuals (dated by TCRdb to 2019 to 2021). About the investigation overall: Three men and a couple of women, aged 18 to 49 years, made up the cohort. Between about 0.94 and 10 billion PBMCs per donor were obtained by leukapheresis. For each donor, CD4 naive and CD4 memory were each run on three plates, CD8 naive on two plates, and CD8 memory on one plate. To increase sequencing depth and limit assay-specific biases, different laboratories used diverse techniques to prepare libraries and sequence TCR repertoires. To estimate repertoire size and how much clonotypes are shared between individuals, the study performed deep sequencing of blood TCR repertoires from a few healthy adults.

The donors were healthy, HIV-negative adults with no recently reported acute infections or vaccinations. Every donor was a Caucasian adult residing in Nashville, Tennessee, USA. CD4+ T cells were enriched by magnetic negative selection; naive cells were then positively selected on CD45RA, and the negative fraction formed the memory subset. Blood was obtained by leukapheresis, after which PBMCs were separated by Ficoll-Histopaque density gradient centrifugation and cryopreserved in liquid nitrogen vapor phase. Purity and quantity of every magnetically sorted T cell population were checked by analytical flow cytometry. Each sorted fraction had its genomic DNA isolated and then quantified by UV absorbance on a Nanodrop 2000c. CDR1 and CDR2 (SGHNT, YYREEE) derive from the germline V gene (reference sequence). Germline trimming amounts to 2 bases on V and 0 bases on J, with 8 as the count of junction bases outside the gene matches. The CDR3 contains 17 residues, cysteine and phenylalanine counted. Only CDR3 DNA remains: 51 bases, in frame from the first base.

Broad study findings and their caveats: Across a handful of donors, 4.5% to 6.5% of naive CD4, approximately 4% of naive CD8, roughly 2.2% of memory CD4, and about 0.44% of memory CD8 clonotypes were shared. Clonotypes shared by all four sorted-subset donors showed higher generation probabilities than non-shared clonotypes. Sampling was limited to blood, and TCR repertoires in tissue likely differ from TCR repertoires in blood. Even with the large sequencing depth, rarefaction of the sorted-subset datasets indicated that sequencing was incomplete. The genetic and exposure-history diversity represented was limited by the small number of donors. Larger estimated clonotype richness was generally found for naive subsets than for memory subsets. Pairwise subsampling indicated that sequencing depth was expected to affect the degree of clonotype sharing among donors.

Sequencing was carried out using naive CD4+ T cells sorted from blood. According to the study, the label for this sample's cell subset or site signals: CD45RA+ positively selected. This receptor was identified in a man between 25 and 39 years old in good health. The rearrangement joined TRBV5-4 to TRBJ2-1, with TRBD2 matching 7 junction bases. The encoded CDR3 is CASSLGSGASSYNEQFF. The DNA reads TGTGCCAGCAGCTTAGGGAGCGGGGCGAGCTCCTACAATGAGCAGTTCTTC.